The 10 T cell receptor beta chains below come from one sample, sequenced in a study of blood T cell repertoires in COVID-19. Produced via immunoSEQ multiplex PCR; TCRdb's table is partial and in-frame only. The sample lists roughly 150,000 clones, approximately 79% occurring once. Material for sequencing was peripheral blood. The receptors come from a woman aged 60 to 75 with COVID-19, enrolled during active disease.

V gene TRBV25-1 combines with J gene TRBJ1-5; D is perhaps TRBD1 (6 bases). This CDR3 region has 14 residues. The germline V gene encodes CDR1 MGHDK and CDR2 SYGVNS. Trimming removed 5 bases at V and 3 bases at J, with 11 bases between. DNA for the CDR3: TGTGCCAGCAGTTCGACAGGTTCCAATCAGCCCCAGCATTTT. Translating it yields CASSSTGSNQPQHF.

The genes are TRBV10-1 and TRBJ2-2; D is possibly TRBD2 (6 bases). The CDR3 has 14 residues. CDR1 and CDR2 from the germline V gene are WNHNN and SYGVQD (reference sequence). Between the trimmed V and J ends, which lost 8 bases and 3 bases, there was a span of 13 bases. The CDR3 protein is CASGPLADTGELFF. The DNA for the CDR3 is TGCGCCAGCGGGCCACTAGCTGACACCGGGGAGCTGTTTTTT.

This chain connects TRBV2 to TRBJ1-2; weak D call: TRBD1 (6 bases). Germline loops: CDR1 SNHLY, CDR2 FYNNEI. Trimming removed 4 bases at V and 2 bases at J, with 14 bases between. The CDR3 has 15 amino acids. The CDR3 reads CASSVLGGANYGYTF. In nucleotides, the CDR3 is TGTGCCAGCAGTGTTTTAGGGGGTGCAAACTATGGCTACACCTTC.

By its share, this clone is medium-sized. Other DNA sequences in this specimen translate into the identical CDR3. The chain employs TRBV6-4 and TRBJ2-3, with TRBD2 identical over 10 bases. Losses at the gene ends were 2 bases for V and 1 base for J; bases not matched to a gene: 0. The CDR3 loop spans 15 amino acids. Germline loops: CDR1 MRHNA, CDR2 SNTAGT. This chain's CDR3 is CASSDGTSGTDTQYF. DNA for the CDR3: TGTGCCAGCAGTGACGGGACTAGCGGCACAGATACGCAGTATTTT.

This clone was counted only a few times. The chain combines TRBV18 with TRBJ2-5; D perhaps matches TRBD2 (6 bases). With 6 bases removed from V and 4 bases from J, the gap between germline ends came to 12 bases. Germline V lookup: CDR1 KGHSH, CDR2 LQKENI. CDR3 length: 13 amino acids. The CDR3 loop is CASSPGLIETQYF. The CDR3 DNA is TGTGCCAGCTCCCCGGGACTTATAGAGACCCAGTACTTC.

The chain recombines TRBV19 with TRBJ1-2; TRBD1 is a possible D gene (6 bases). V was trimmed by 0 bases and J by 2 bases, leaving 10 bases between them. Germline CDR1 and CDR2: LNHDA and SQIVND (reference sequence). CDR3 length: 15 residues. CDR3 loop: CASSIDNRANYGYTF. The CDR3 DNA reads TGTGCCAGTAGTATAGATAACAGGGCGAACTATGGCTACACCTTC.

The chain joins TRBV7-8 to TRBJ1-1; D remains unclear. The germline CDR1 and CDR2 sequences are SGHVS and FQNEAQ. V was cut by 1 base and J by 4 bases, with 13 bases left in between. This CDR3 is built from 15 residues. The CDR3: CASSLEWVAATEAFF. The CDR3 region has the DNA TGTGCCAGCAGCTTAGAGTGGGTAGCGGCCACTGAAGCTTTCTTT.

The chain has TRBV11-2 and TRBJ1-2, with 8 bases matching TRBD1. The CDR3 consists of 14 residues. The junction had 3 bases not matched to a gene; V was cut back by 1 base and J by 5 bases. In germline, CDR1 is SGHAT, CDR2 FQNNGV. The CDR3 region has the DNA TGTGCCAGCAGCTTAGGCCGGACAGGGTATGGCTACACCTTC. Translated, it gives CASSLGRTGYGYTF.

CDR3 DNA sequence: TGTGCCAGCAGCCGCGAGGCCAATGAGCAGTTCTTC. Its protein is CASSREANEQFF. The chain is built from TRBV7-9 and TRBJ2-1; D not certain. The CDR3 length is 12 residues. With 5 bases removed from V and 6 bases from J, the gap between germline ends came to 8 bases. Germline V lookup: CDR1 SEHNR, CDR2 FQNEAQ (reference sequence). Full variable domain (rest looked up from reference TRBV7-9 and TRBJ2-1): DTGVSQNPRHKITKRGQNVTFRCDPISEHNRLYWYRQTLGQGPEFLTYFQNEAQLEKSRLLSDRFSAERPKGSFSTLEIQRTEQGDSAMYLCASSREANEQFFGPGTRLTVL.

This clone was seen only once. This rearrangement joins TRBV7-8 to TRBJ1-2; 11 bases map to TRBD1. CDR1 SGHVS and CDR2 FQNEAQ come from the germline V gene. Unmatched junction bases numbered 8, after V lost 2 bases and J lost 3 bases. The CDR3 loop spans 17 amino acids. CDR3 protein: CASSLRVRTGGDYGYTF. CDR3 DNA: TGTGCCAGCAGCTTACGGGTCCGGACAGGGGGCGACTATGGCTACACCTTC.